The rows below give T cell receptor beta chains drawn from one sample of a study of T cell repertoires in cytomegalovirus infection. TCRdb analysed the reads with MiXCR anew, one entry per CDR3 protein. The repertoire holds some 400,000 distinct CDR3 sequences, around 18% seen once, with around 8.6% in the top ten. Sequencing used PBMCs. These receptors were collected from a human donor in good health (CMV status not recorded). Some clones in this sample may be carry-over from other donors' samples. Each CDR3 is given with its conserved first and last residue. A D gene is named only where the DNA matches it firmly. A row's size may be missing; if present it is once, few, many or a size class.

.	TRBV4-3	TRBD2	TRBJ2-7	CASSQEGLAGYEQYF	TGCGCCAGCAGCCAAGAGGGACTAGCGGGCTACGAGCAGTACTTC
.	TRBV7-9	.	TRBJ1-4	CASRSAGDAEKLFF	TGTGCCAGCAGATCGGCGGGGGACGCGGAAAAACTGTTTTTT
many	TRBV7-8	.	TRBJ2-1	CASSLGLRRNEQFF	TGTGCCAGCAGCTTAGGACTAAGGAGGAATGAGCAGTTCTTC
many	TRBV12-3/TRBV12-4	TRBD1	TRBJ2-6	CASSPGQVLVGSVLTF	TGTGCCAGCAGTCCCGGACAGGTTCTAGTGGGGAGCGTCCTGACTTTC
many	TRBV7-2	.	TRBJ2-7	CASSLLYEQYF	TGTGCCAGCAGCTTACTCTACGAGCAGTACTTC
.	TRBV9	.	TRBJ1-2	CASSVDARVKYGYTF	TGTGCCAGCAGCGTAGACGCCAGGGTGAAGTATGGCTACACCTTC
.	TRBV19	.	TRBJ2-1	CASSIVGRPIGEQFF	TGTGCCAGTAGTATAGTAGGTCGACCCATTGGGGAGCAGTTCTTC
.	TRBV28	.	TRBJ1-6	CASSLTRGTLHF	TGTGCCAGCAGCCTGACCCGGGGCACCCTCCACTTT
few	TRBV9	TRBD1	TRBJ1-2	CASSVFDRGNYGYTF	TGTGCCAGCAGCGTATTTGACAGGGGGAACTATGGCTACACCTTC
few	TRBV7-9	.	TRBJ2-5	CASSKDSEETQYF	TGTGCCAGCAGCAAGGACAGCGAAGAGACCCAGTACTTC
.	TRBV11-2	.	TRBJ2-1	CASTVFSYNEQFF	TGTGCCAGCACCGTCTTCTCATACAATGAGCAGTTCTTC
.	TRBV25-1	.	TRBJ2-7	CASSEWGHEQYF	TGTGCCAGCAGTGAATGGGGGCACGAGCAGTACTTC
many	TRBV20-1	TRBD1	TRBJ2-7	CSARSGTGASYEQYF	TGCAGTGCCAGGAGTGGGACAGGGGCGTCCTACGAGCAGTACTTC
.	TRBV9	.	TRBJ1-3	CASSPTPGNTIYF	TGTGCCAGCAGCCCCACTCCGGGAAACACCATATATTTT